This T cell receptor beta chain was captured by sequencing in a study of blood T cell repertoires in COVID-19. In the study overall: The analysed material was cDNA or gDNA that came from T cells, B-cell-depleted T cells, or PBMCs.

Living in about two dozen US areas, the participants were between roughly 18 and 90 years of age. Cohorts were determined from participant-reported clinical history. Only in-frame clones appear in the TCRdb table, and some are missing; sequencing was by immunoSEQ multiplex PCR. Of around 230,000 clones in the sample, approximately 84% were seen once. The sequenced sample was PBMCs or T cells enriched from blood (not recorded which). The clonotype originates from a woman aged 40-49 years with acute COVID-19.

The CDR3 nucleotides are TGTGCCAGCAGTGACAGATCCTCTGGAAACACCATATATTTT. It translates to CASSDRSSGNTIYF. The chain employs TRBV28 and TRBJ1-3; D is possibly TRBD1 (5 bases). Germline CDR1 reads MDHEN; CDR2 reads SYDVKM. V dropped 5 bases and J dropped 0 bases, with 8 bases sitting between them. CDR3 size: 14 residues.